This T cell receptor (beta chain) was identified in a study of T cell repertoires in cytomegalovirus infection. To note about this clonotype: Antigen: not known.

The germline CDR1 and CDR2 sequences are LNHDA and SQIVND (reference sequence). Trimming took 2 bases from V and 10 from J, leaving 12 bases between them. CDR3 length equals 14 residues. MiXCR, run by TCRdb on the reads, gives a single entry per CDR3 protein. The sample has roughly 920,000 distinct CDR3 sequences, 31% seen once. Study findings and constraints: The ex vivo response was dominated by HLA-C-restricted CMV-specific TCR beta clonotypes.

The genes are TRBV19 and TRBJ1-6, with D unclear. This TCR was sampled from a human donor in good health (CMV status not recorded). Some clones in this sample may be carry-over from other donors' samples. The sequencing here drew on cultured CD8+ T cells from PBMCs, taken from culture after CMV antigen stimulation. CDR3 protein: CASSIKQRYSPLHF. In DNA, the CDR3 is TGTGCCAGTAGTATAAAACAGAGGTACTCACCCCTCCACTTT.